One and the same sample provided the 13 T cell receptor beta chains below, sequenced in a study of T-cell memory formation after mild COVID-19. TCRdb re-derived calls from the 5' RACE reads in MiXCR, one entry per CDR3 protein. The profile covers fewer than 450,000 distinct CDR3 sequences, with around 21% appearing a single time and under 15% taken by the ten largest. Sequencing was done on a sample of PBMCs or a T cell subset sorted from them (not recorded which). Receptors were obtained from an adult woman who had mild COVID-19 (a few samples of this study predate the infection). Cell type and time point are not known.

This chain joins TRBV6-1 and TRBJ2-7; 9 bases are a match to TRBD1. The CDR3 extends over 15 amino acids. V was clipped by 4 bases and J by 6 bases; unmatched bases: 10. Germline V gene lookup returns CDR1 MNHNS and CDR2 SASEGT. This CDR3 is CASSARDRVLFEQYF. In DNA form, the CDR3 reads TGTGCCAGCAGTGCAAGGGACAGGGTGTTGTTCGAGCAGTACTTC.

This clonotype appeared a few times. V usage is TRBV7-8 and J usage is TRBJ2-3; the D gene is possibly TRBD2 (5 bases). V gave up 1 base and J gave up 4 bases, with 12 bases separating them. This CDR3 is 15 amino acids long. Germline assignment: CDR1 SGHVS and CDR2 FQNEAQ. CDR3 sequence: CASSLGWRKPDTQYF. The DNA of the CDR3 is TGTGCCAGCAGCTTAGGATGGAGGAAACCAGATACGCAGTATTTT. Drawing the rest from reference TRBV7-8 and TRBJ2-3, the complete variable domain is GAGVSQSPRYKVAKRGQDVALRCDPISGHVSLFWYQQALGQGPEFLTYFQNEAQLDKSGLPSDRFFAERPEGSVSTLKIQRTQQEDSAVYLCASSLGWRKPDTQYFGPGTRLTVL.

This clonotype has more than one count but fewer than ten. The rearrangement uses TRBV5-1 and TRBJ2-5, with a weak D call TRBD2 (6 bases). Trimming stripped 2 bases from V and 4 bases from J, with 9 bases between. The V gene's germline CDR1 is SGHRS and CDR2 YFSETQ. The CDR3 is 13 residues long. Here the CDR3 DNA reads TGCGCCAGCAGCTTCATCGGGGGAGAGACCCAGTACTTC. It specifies CASSFIGGETQYF.

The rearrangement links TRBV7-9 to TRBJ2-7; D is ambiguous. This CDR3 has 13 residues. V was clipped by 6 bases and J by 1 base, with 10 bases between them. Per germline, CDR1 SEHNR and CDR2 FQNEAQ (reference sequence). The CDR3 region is CASSSNASYEQYF. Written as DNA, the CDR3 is TGTGCCAGCAGTTCTAACGCTTCCTACGAGCAGTACTTC.

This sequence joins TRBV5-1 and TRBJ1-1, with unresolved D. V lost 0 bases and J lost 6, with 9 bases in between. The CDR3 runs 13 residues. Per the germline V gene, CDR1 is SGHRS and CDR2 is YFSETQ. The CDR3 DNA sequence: TGCGCCAGCAGCTTGGACGGGAGGGCTGAAGCTTTCTTT. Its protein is CASSLDGRAEAFF.

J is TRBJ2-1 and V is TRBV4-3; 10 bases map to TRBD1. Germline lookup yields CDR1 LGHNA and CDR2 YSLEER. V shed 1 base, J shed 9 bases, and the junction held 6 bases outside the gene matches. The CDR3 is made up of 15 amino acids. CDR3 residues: CASSQGTGGFGEQFF. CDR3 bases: TGCGCCAGCAGCCAAGGGACAGGGGGATTCGGTGAGCAGTTCTTC.

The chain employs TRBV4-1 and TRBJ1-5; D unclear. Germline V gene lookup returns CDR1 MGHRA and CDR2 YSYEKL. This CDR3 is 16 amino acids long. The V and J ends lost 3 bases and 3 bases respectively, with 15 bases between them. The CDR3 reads CASSHPTQANNQPQHF. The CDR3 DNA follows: TGCGCCAGCAGCCATCCAACTCAGGCGAACAATCAGCCCCAGCATTTT.

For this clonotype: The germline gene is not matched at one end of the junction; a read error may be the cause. The CDR3 nucleotides read TGTGCCTGGAGTGTACGCACAATCTACAACGAGCAGTTCTTC. Its translation: CAWSVRTIYNEQFF. The V and J genes are TRBV30 and TRBJ2-1; D gene uncertain. Germline-derived CDR1 and CDR2 are GTSNPN and SVGIG (reference sequence). CDR3 size: 14 residues.

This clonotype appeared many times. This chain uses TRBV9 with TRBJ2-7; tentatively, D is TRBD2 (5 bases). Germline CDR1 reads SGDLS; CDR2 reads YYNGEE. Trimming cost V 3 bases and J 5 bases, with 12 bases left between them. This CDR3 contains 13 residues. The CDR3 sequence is CASSGTSSHEQYF. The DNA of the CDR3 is TGTGCCAGCAGCGGGACTTCATCCCACGAGCAGTACTTC.

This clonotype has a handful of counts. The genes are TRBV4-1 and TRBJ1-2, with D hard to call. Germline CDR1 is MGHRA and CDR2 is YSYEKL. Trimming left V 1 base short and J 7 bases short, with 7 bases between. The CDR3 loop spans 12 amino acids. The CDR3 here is CASSQVEGGYTF. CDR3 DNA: TGCGCCAGCAGCCAAGTAGAGGGTGGCTACACCTTC.

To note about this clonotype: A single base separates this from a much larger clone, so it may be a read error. The CDR3 DNA is TGCGCCAGCAGCCCCAGGGTGGACACTGAAGCTTTCTTT. This sequence encodes CASSPRVDTEAFF. The V gene is TRBV5-1, the J gene TRBJ1-1; D perhaps matches TRBD1 (5 bases). Trimming left V 4 bases short and J 3 bases short, with 10 bases between. Looked up from germline, CDR1 is SGHRS and CDR2 is YFSETQ. The length of the CDR3 is 13 residues.

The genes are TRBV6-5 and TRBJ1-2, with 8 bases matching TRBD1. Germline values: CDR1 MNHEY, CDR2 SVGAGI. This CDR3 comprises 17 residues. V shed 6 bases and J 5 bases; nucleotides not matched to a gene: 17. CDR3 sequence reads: CASSKTGANIRYYGYTF. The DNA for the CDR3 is TGTGCCAGCAGCAAGACAGGGGCGAACATCCGTTATTATGGCTACACCTTC.

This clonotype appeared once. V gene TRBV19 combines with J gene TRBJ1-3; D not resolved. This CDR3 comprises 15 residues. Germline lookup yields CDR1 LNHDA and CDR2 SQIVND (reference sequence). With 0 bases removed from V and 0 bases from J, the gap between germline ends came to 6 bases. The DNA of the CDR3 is TGTGCCAGTAGTATAGAGTTTTCCTCTGGAAACACCATATATTTT. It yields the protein CASSIEFSSGNTIYF.